The T cell receptor beta chain under discussion was sequenced for a study of T cells in tuberculosis. Study overall: IGRA-negative adolescents, IGRA-positive adolescents with latent tuberculosis and adults with active tuberculosis formed this South African cohort.

Described time point: new active TB diagnosis, blood taken before or within 7 days of starting treatment. On average around 95,000 T cells per donor were immunosequenced. Trimming removed 3 bases at V and 7 bases at J, with 6 bases between. CDR3 length equals 11 residues. Germline assignment: CDR1 LNHDA and CDR2 SQIVND (reference sequence). TCRdb keeps only in-frame clones here, not all; method: immunoSEQ multiplex PCR. The table includes approximately 46,000 clones, over 90% detected once. This sequence was found in an adult with tuberculosis. The sequencing used PBMCs, collected at tuberculosis diagnosis. The genes are TRBV19 and TRBJ2-5; the D gene is possibly TRBD2 (6 bases). The CDR3 loop reads CASSMGGTQYF. The CDR3 bases are TGTGCCAGTAGTATGGGGGGGACCCAGTACTTC.